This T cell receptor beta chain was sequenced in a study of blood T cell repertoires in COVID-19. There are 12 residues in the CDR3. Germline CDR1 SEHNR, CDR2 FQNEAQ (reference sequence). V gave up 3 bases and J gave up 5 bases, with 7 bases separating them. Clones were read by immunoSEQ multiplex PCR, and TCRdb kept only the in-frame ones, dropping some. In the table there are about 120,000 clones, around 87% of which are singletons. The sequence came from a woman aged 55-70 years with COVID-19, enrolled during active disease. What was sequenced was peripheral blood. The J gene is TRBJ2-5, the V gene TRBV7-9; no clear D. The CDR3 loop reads CASSFILETQYF. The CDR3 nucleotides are TGTGCCAGCAGCTTTATTCTGGAGACCCAGTACTTC.